This T cell receptor (beta chain) was sequenced in a study of OX40 agonist ivuxolimab in advanced cancers. Study results and caveats: At 0.1 to 3.0 mg/kg and by week 6, clonal expansion occurred in CD4+ and CD8+ blood T cells.

The CDR3 is made up of 14 amino acids. V was trimmed by 4 bases and J by 0 bases, leaving 9 bases between them. Germline loops: CDR1 SGHDN, CDR2 FVKESK. Some clones are missing from TCRdb's copy, which holds only in-frame ones; the method was immunoSEQ multiplex PCR. The repertoire includes some 40,000 clones, 89% of them detected once, and 16% sits in the top ten. Concerning this clone itself: Its specificity is unknown.

If patients had autoimmune disease history or systemic immunosuppression, they were excluded. The timepoints at which blood was sampled were baseline, cycle 4 day 1, and cycle 7 day 1. This receptor was obtained from an adult with an advanced solid tumor such as melanoma, head and neck, liver or kidney cancer. The chain joins TRBV14 to TRBJ1-1; D unresolved. Sequencing was performed on CD4+ or CD8+ T cells sorted from blood, taken in a trial of the OX40 agonist ivuxolimab. For the CDR3, the DNA is TGTGCCAGCAGCCGACGGAGTTTGAACACTGAAGCTTTCTTT. Its translation: CASSRRSLNTEAFF.